The sequence of this TCR beta chain was determined in a study of shared clonotypes between healthy human individuals. Overall study results and limits: Richness estimates generally favored naive over memory subsets.

Germline V gives CDR1 GTSNPN, CDR2 SVGIG (reference sequence). CDR3 length: 13 amino acids. V was shortened by 1 base and J by 2 bases, with 6 bases between the two germline ends. As for this clone: Its antigen is unknown.

TCRdb keeps only in-frame clones here, not all; method: immunoSEQ multiplex PCR. The sample lists roughly 2 million clones, roughly 94% seen once, with 0.13% in the top ten. Sequenced sample: naive CD4+ T cells sorted from blood. Subset given: CD45RA+ positively selected. The receptor was isolated from a man between 18 and 29 years old in good health. V and J are TRBV30 and TRBJ1-3; a weak D match, TRBD1 (5 bases). The CDR3 DNA reads TGTGCCTGGAGTGCAGGGACTGGAAACACCATATATTTT. Translation: CAWSAGTGNTIYF.